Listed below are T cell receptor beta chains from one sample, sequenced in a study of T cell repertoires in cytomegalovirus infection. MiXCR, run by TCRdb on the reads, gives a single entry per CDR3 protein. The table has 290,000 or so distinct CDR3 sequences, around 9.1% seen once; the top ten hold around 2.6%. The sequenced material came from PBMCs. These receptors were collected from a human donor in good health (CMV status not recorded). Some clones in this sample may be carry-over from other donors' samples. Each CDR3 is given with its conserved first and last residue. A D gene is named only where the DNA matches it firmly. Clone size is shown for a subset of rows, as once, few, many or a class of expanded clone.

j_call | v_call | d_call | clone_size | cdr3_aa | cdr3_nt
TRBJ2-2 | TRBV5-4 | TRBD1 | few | CASSLIQGAGTGELFF | TGTGCCAGCAGCTTGATACAGGGGGCAGGCACCGGGGAGCTGTTTTTT
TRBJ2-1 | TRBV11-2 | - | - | CASRMGGNEQFF | TGTGCCAGCAGGATGGGCGGGAATGAGCAGTTCTTC
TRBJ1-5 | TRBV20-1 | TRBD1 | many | CSAGPGTGDQPQHF | TGCAGTGCAGGACCCGGGACAGGGGATCAGCCCCAGCATTTT
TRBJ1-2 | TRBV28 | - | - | CASSSVNYGYTF | TGTGCCAGCAGTTCAGTTAACTATGGCTACACCTTC
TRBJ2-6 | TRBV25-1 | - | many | CASSEDAKPGANVLTF | TGTGCCAGCAGTGAAGATGCGAAGCCGGGGGCCAACGTCCTGACTTTC
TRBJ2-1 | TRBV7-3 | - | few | CASSLGTESYNEQFF | TGTGCCAGCAGCTTAGGGACGGAATCCTACAATGAGCAGTTCTTC
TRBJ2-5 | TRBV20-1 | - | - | CSALNQETQYF | TGCAGTGCTCTGAACCAAGAGACCCAGTACTTC
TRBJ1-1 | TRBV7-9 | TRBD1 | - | CASSGDRGRTEAFF | TGTGCCAGCAGCGGAGACAGGGGGAGGACTGAAGCTTTCTTT
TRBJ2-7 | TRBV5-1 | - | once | CASSPKQGSTYEQYF | TGCGCCAGCAGCCCGAAACAGGGATCAACCTACGAGCAGTACTTC
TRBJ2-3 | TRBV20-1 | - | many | CSGNRGLISTDTQYF | TGCAGTGGTAACAGGGGACTAATTAGCACAGATACGCAGTATTTT
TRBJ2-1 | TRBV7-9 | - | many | CASSLQGTAHNEQFF | TGTGCCAGCAGCTTACAGGGGACCGCACACAATGAGCAGTTCTTC
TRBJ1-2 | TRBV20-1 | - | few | CSATENYGYTF | TGCAGTGCTACAGAAAACTATGGCTACACCTTC
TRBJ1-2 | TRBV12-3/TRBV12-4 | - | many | CASSLTGEHYGYTF | TGTGCCAGCAGTTTAACTGGGGAGCACTATGGCTACACCTTC
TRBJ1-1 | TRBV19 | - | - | CASSSTRVREAFF | TGTGCCAGTAGTTCGACCCGGGTGCGTGAAGCTTTCTTT
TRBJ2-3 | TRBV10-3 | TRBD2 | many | CASTGLAGTITDTQYF | TGTGCCTCAACCGGACTAGCGGGGACAATTACAGATACGCAGTATTTT
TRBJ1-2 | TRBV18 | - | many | CASSPSGTLYGYTF | TGTGCCAGCTCACCTTCGGGGACACTCTATGGCTACACCTTC
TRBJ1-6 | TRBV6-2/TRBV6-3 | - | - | CASSLILSSYNSPLHF | TGTGCCAGCAGTCTAATCCTGAGCTCCTATAATTCACCCCTCCACTTT
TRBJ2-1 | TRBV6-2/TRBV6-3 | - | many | CASSYGAKGNNEQFF | TGTGCCAGCAGTTACGGTGCGAAAGGGAACAATGAGCAGTTCTTC
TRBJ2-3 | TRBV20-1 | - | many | CSAKPGPDTQYF | TGCAGTGCTAAACCCGGCCCAGATACGCAGTATTTT
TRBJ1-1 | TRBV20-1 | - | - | CSVSQNAEAFF | TGCAGCGTGTCACAGAACGCTGAAGCTTTCTTT
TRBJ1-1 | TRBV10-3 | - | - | CAITSRGNTEAFF | TGTGCCATCACCTCACGGGGTAATACTGAAGCTTTCTTT
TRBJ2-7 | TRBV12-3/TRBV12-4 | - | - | CACSLGTVSYEQYF | TGTGCCTGCAGTTTGGGGACGGTCTCCTACGAGCAGTACTTC
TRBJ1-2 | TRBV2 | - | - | CASSDAGYYGYTF | TGTGCCAGCAGTGATGCAGGGTACTATGGCTACACCTTC
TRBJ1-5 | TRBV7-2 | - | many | CASSSYTGNQPQHF | TGTGCCAGCAGCTCTTACACAGGGAATCAGCCCCAGCATTTT